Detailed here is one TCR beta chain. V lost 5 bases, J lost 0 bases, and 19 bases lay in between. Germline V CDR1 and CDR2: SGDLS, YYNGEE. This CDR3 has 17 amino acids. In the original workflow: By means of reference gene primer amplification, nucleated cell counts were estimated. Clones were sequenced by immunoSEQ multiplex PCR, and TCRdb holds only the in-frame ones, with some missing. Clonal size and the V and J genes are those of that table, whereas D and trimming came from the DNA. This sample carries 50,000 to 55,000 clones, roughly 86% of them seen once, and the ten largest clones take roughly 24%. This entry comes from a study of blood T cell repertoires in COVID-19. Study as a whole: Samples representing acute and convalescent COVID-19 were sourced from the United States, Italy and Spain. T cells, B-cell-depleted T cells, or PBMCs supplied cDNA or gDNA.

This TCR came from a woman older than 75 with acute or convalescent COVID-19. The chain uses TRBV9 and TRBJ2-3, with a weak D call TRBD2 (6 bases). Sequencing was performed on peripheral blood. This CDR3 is CASSGGAQGTSTDTQYF. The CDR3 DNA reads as TGTGCCAGCAGTGGAGGGGCACAAGGAACTAGCACAGATACGCAGTATTTT. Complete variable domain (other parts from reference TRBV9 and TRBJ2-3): DSGVTQTPKHLITATGQRVTLRCSPRSGDLSVYWYQQSLDQGLQFLIQYYNGEERAKGNILERFSAQQFPDLHSELNLSSLELGDSALYFCASSGGAQGTSTDTQYFGPGTRLTVL.